What follows are 15 T cell receptor beta chains derived from one specimen sequenced in a study of blood T cell repertoires in COVID-19 (TCRdb year 2020). Library construction relied on the immunoSEQ multiplex PCR assay. TCRdb re-hosts the immuneACCESS table, in-frame sequences only. Its copies lack some clones; in the studies checked, an unresolved V gene accounts for under half of them, and the cause for the rest is not known. The sample includes about 72,000 clones, with 91% observed a single time. Of the sample, approximately 7.9% is held by the ten largest clones. Sequenced sample: peripheral blood. Source of these receptors: a human donor in a cohort sampled during active COVID-19.

The chain links TRBV12-3 or TRBV12-4 to TRBJ1-2, with 7 bases that match TRBD1. V gave up 3 bases and J gave up 8 bases; unmatched junction bases: 6. The CDR3 is made up of 13 amino acids. CDR3 residues: CASSFRSRGGYTF. The CDR3 DNA sequence: TGTGCCAGCAGTTTTAGGTCCAGGGGGGGCTACACCTTC.

V is TRBV28 and J is TRBJ2-7; D possibly corresponds to TRBD1 (5 bases). Germline-derived CDR1 and CDR2 are MDHEN and SYDVKM. V was clipped by 7 bases and J by 3 bases, with 16 bases between them. There are 14 residues in the CDR3. CDR3 sequence (DNA): TGTGCCAGCACCCGATCCGGACAACTCTACGAGCAGTACTTC. It specifies CASTRSGQLYEQYF. Complete variable domain (other parts from reference TRBV28 and TRBJ2-7): DVKVTQSSRYLVKRTGEKVFLECVQDMDHENMFWYRQDPGLGLRLIYFSYDVKMKEKGDIPEGYSVSREKKERFSLILESASTNQTSMYLCASTRSGQLYEQYFGPGTRLTVT.

The chain combines TRBV19 with TRBJ2-1, with 11 nucleotides matching TRBD2. V dropped 3 bases and J dropped 9; count of bases not matched to a gene: 7. Germline values: CDR1 LNHDA, CDR2 SQIVND (reference sequence). This CDR3 has 15 amino acids. The CDR3 reads CASSMELAGGGEQFF. In DNA form, the CDR3 reads TGTGCCAGTAGTATGGAGCTAGCGGGAGGAGGTGAGCAGTTCTTC.

V and J are TRBV19 and TRBJ2-7; a possible D gene is TRBD2 (5 bases). The CDR3 extends over 16 amino acids. From germline, CDR1 is LNHDA and CDR2 SQIVND (reference sequence). Between the trimmed V and J ends, which lost 5 bases and 3 bases, there was a span of 20 bases. DNA of the CDR3: TGTGCCAGTAGTTCCACTCCCGACGGGGTTATCTACGAGCAGTACTTC. It translates to CASSSTPDGVIYEQYF.

V is TRBV6-2 or TRBV6-3 and J is TRBJ2-1; the match to TRBD2 covers 11 bases. This CDR3 is 16 amino acids long. The V gene's germline CDR1 is MNHEY and CDR2 SVGEGT. V shed 4 bases and J 3 bases; nucleotides not matched to a gene: 5. The CDR3 nucleotides read TGTGCCAGCAGTTCCACCCTAGCGGGGGGCTACAATGAGCAGTTCTTC. As protein: CASSSTLAGGYNEQFF.

This chain joins TRBV7-2 and TRBJ1-2; D is unclear. The length of the CDR3 is 12 residues. The germline gives CDR1 SGHTA, CDR2 FQGNSA. Trimming removed 8 bases at V and 8 bases at J, with 15 bases between. The CDR3 sequence is CASGQLIWGYTF. The DNA of the CDR3 is TGTGCCAGCGGGCAGCTTATATGGGGCTACACCTTC.

The DNA for the CDR3 is TGCGCCAGCAGCCCTGGACTAGCGGTCACCGGGGAGCTGTTTTTT. Its protein is CASSPGLAVTGELFF. The rearrangement uses TRBV5-1 and TRBJ2-2; 10 bases are a match to TRBD2. CDR1 is SGHRS, CDR2 YFSETQ, per germline. The CDR3 sequence is 15 residues long. V was pared by 4 bases and J by 4 bases, with 4 bases of the junction left unmatched.

This chain joins TRBV30 and TRBJ1-1; 7 bases align to TRBD1. V lost 1 base to trimming and J lost 4 bases; unmatched junction nucleotides: 6. Germline lookup yields CDR1 GTSNPN and CDR2 SVGIG (reference sequence). The CDR3 is 14 residues long. The CDR3 spells CAWSANPGGTEAFF. The CDR3 coding sequence is TGTGCCTGGAGTGCCAACCCAGGGGGCACTGAAGCTTTCTTT.

The chain has TRBV6-5 and TRBJ2-6; possible D gene TRBD1, 6 bases. The CDR3 loop spans 15 amino acids. The germline V and J ends were trimmed by 6 bases and 1 base, with 10 bases remaining between them. Looked up from germline, CDR1 is MNHEY and CDR2 is SVGAGI. The DNA of the CDR3 is TGTGCCAGCAGCCCAACAGGGTCTGGGGCCAACGTCCTGACTTTC. This encodes CASSPTGSGANVLTF.

The genes are TRBV19 and TRBJ1-2; D not certain. The V end was cut by 2 bases, the J end by 5 bases, with 9 bases between. Per germline, CDR1 LNHDA and CDR2 SQIVND (reference sequence). The CDR3 is made up of 13 amino acids. DNA for the CDR3: TGTGCCAGTAGTATAACAGAAGAGTATGGCTACACCTTC. Amino acids: CASSITEEYGYTF.

CDR3 sequence: CASSIDTLSGGQYNEQFF. The DNA of the CDR3 is TGTGCCAGTAGTATAGATACGTTGAGCGGGGGGCAGTACAATGAGCAGTTCTTC. V gene TRBV19 combines with J gene TRBJ2-1; 9 bases align to TRBD2. Germline-derived CDR1 and CDR2 are LNHDA and SQIVND (reference sequence). Unmatched junction bases numbered 10, after V lost 0 bases and J lost 4 bases. This CDR3 is built from 18 residues.

The CDR3 loop is CASSEQGTPPEAFF. The CDR3 DNA is TGTGCCAGCAGTGAACAGGGGACCCCCCCCGAGGCTTTCTTT. The chain links TRBV2 to TRBJ1-1; D may be TRBD1 (6 bases). Trimming stripped 2 bases from V and 11 bases from J, with 18 bases between. Germline V gene sequence: CDR1 SNHLY, CDR2 FYNNEI. This CDR3 contains 14 residues.

The chain is built from TRBV2 and TRBJ2-3, with D possibly being TRBD2 (6 bases). This CDR3 region has 15 residues. V dropped 6 bases and J dropped 2 bases, with 15 bases sitting between them. Germline assignment: CDR1 SNHLY and CDR2 FYNNEI. CDR3 loop: CASRYGGKHTDTQYF. The DNA for the CDR3 is TGTGCCAGCAGATACGGCGGGAAACACACAGATACGCAGTATTTT. The full variable domain, with the rest looked up from reference TRBV2 and TRBJ2-3, is EPEVTQTPSHQVTQMGQEVILRCVPISNHLYFYWYRQILGQKVEFLVSFYNNEISEKSEIFDDQFSVERPDGSNFTLKIRSTKLEDSAMYFCASRYGGKHTDTQYFGPGTRLTVL.

V usage is TRBV5-8 and J usage is TRBJ2-3; D unresolved. CDR3 length: 16 amino acids. In germline, CDR1 is SGHTS, CDR2 YDEGEE. The V end was cut by 4 bases, the J end by 1 base, with 16 bases between. This chain's CDR3 is CASSRSHQSGTDTQYF. CDR3 coding DNA: TGTGCCAGCAGCCGGAGTCACCAGTCCGGCACAGATACGCAGTATTTT.

This chain links TRBV7-2 with TRBJ1-2; perhaps TRBD1 as D (6 bases). This CDR3 contains 14 residues. Trimming cost V 1 base and J 1 base, with 7 bases left between them. Germline CDR1 SGHTA, CDR2 FQGNSA. In nucleotides, the CDR3 is TGTGCCAGCAGCTTAGGACAGGATAACTATGGCTACACCTTC. Protein sequence: CASSLGQDNYGYTF.